This T cell receptor (beta chain) emerged from a study of T cell responses to AZD1222 COVID-19 vaccine. About this clone itself: Its antigen is not known.

V gave up 0 bases and J gave up 0 bases, with 3 bases separating them. Germline-derived CDR1 and CDR2 are LGHDT and YNNKEL (reference sequence). This CDR3 has 15 amino acids. Clones were sequenced by immunoSEQ multiplex PCR, and TCRdb holds only the in-frame ones, with some missing. The sample includes about 120,000 clones, about 88% of them seen just once. Study-wide results and limits: Females outnumbered males among donors, who were mostly white British; clonal diversity was possibly underestimated.

This TCR was recovered from an adult who received the AZD1222 COVID-19 vaccine. Sequenced material: peripheral blood, taken 28 days after the second AZD1222 dose. The rearrangement links TRBV3-1 (or the pseudogene TRBV3-2) to TRBJ1-6, with D uncertain. The CDR3 nucleotides read TGTGCCAGCAGCCAAGAGGGCTCCTATAATTCACCCCTCCACTTT. As protein: CASSQEGSYNSPLHF.